This T cell receptor beta chain originates from a study of blood T cells in healthy people across ages. It was with a sample-barcoded 5' primer and a J-beta primer mix that a second PCR of roughly 7 to 12 cycles was run. TCRdb ran MiXCR on the 5' RACE reads and lists one entry per CDR3 protein. Of around 900,000 distinct CDR3 sequences listed, more than 25% were seen once; the top ten hold about 18%. This CDR3 is 13 amino acids long. Germline CDR1 reads LGHDT; CDR2 reads YNNKEL (reference sequence). V shed 4 bases and J shed 3 bases, with 10 bases lying between them. Each of the donors had around 10 milliliters of peripheral blood drawn into EDTA-treated Vacutainer tubes. The authors isolated at least 6 million PBMCs per sample. Study results and caveats: Per-million-T-cell TCR beta diversity fell roughly linearly with age. Because donor CMV status was unknown, expanded clonotype changes were possibly confounded.

This clonotype has a count of ten or more. What it binds is unknown. Sequenced: blood. This clonotype was obtained from a woman aged 80 or older in good health. The V call is TRBV3-1, the J call TRBJ2-7; perhaps D is TRBD1 or TRBD2 (5 bases each). CDR3 in DNA: TGTGCCAGCAGCCGGGGACCGCTCTACGAGCAGTACTTC. Protein sequence: CASSRGPLYEQYF.